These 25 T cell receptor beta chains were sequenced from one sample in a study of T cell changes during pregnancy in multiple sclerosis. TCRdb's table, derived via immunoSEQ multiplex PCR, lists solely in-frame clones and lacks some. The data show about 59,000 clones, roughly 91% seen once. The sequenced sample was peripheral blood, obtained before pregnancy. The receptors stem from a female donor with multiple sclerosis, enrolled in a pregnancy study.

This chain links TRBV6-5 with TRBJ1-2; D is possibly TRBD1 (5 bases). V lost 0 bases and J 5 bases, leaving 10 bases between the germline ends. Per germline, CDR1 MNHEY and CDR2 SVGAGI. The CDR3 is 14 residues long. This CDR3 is CASSYSGEVYGYTF. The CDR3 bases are TGTGCCAGCAGTTACTCAGGGGAGGTATATGGCTACACCTTC.

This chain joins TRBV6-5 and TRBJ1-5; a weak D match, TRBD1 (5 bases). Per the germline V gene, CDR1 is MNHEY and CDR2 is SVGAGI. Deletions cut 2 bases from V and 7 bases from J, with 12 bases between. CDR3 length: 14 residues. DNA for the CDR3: TGTGCCAGCAGTTACCTAGGAAAGGGGCAGCCCCAGCATTTT. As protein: CASSYLGKGQPQHF.

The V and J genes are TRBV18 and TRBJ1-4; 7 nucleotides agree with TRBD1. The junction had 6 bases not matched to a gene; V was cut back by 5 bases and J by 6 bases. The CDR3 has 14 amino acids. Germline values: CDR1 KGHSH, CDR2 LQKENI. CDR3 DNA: TGTGCCAGCTCATACGACAGGGTGGATGAAAAACTGTTTTTT. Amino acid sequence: CASSYDRVDEKLFF. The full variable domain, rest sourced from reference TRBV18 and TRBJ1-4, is NAGVMQNPRHLVRRRGQEARLRCSPMKGHSHVYWYRQLPEEGLKFMVYLQKENIIDESGMPKERFSAEFPKEGPSILRIQQVVRGDSAAYFCASSYDRVDEKLFFGSGTQLSVL.

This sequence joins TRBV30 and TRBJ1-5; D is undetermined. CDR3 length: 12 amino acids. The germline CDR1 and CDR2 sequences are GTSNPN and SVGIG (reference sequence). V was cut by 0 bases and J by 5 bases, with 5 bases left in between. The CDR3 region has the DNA TGTGCCTGGAGTGTTTCCGATCAGCCCCAGCATTTT. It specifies CAWSVSDQPQHF.

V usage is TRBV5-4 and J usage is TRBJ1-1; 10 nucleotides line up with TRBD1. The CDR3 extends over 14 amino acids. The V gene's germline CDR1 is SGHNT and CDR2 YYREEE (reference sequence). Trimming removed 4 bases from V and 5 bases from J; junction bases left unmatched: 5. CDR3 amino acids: CASSEGQGRTEAFF. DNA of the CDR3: TGTGCCAGCAGCGAGGGACAGGGGAGGACTGAAGCTTTCTTT.

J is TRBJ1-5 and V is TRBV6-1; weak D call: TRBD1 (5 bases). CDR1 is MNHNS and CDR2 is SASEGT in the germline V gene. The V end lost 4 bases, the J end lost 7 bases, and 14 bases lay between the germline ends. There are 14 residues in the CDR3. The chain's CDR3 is CASSGWAGPQPQHF. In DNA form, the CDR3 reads TGTGCCAGCAGTGGGTGGGCAGGGCCACAGCCCCAGCATTTT.

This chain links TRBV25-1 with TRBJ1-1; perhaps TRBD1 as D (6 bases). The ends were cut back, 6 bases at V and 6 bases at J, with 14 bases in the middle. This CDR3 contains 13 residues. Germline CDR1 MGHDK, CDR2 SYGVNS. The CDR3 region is CASRPTRGSEAFF. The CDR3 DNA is TGTGCCAGCAGGCCCACCAGGGGCTCTGAAGCTTTCTTT.

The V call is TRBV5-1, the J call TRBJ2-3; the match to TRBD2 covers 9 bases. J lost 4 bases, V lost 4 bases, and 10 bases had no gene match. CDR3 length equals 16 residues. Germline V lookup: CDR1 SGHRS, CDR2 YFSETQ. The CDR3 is CASSDPRGGVADTQYF. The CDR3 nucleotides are TGCGCCAGCAGCGACCCGCGGGGGGGCGTAGCAGATACGCAGTATTTT. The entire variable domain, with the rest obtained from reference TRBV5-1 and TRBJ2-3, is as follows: KAGVTQTPRYLIKTRGQQVTLSCSPISGHRSVSWYQQTPGQGLQFLFEYFSETQRNKGNFPGRFSGRQFSNSRSEMNVSTLELGDSALYLCASSDPRGGVADTQYFGPGTRLTVL.

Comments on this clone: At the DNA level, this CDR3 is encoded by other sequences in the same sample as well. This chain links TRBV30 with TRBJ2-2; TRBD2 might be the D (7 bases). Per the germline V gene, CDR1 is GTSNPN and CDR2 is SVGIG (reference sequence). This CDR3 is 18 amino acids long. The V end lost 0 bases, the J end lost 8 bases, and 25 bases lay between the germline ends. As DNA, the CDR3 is TGTGCCTGGAGTGTAAAGCAGGGGCGGGGGAAAGCCCCAGGGGAGCTGTTTTTT. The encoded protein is CAWSVKQGRGKAPGELFF.

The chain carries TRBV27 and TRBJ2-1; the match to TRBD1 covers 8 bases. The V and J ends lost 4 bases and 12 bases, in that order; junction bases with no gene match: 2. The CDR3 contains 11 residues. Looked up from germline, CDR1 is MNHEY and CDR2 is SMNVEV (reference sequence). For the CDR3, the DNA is TGTGCCAGCAGTTCCGACAGGGGGCAGTTCTTC. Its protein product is CASSSDRGQFF.

The CDR3 reads CASSPRASNTGELFF. The CDR3, as DNA: TGTGCCAGCAGTCCCCGAGCGTCAAACACCGGGGAGCTGTTTTTT. The V and J genes are TRBV6-5 and TRBJ2-2; D is ambiguous. V gave up 5 bases and J gave up 2 bases, with 12 bases separating them. The length of the CDR3 is 15 residues. Germline CDR1 is MNHEY and CDR2 is SVGAGI.

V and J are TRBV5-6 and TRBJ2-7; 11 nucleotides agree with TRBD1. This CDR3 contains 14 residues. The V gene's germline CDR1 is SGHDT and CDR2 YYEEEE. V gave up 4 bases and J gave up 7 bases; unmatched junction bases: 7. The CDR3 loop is CASSRDRGWGEQYF. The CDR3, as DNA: TGTGCCAGCAGCCGGGACAGGGGGTGGGGGGAGCAGTACTTC.

The CDR3 DNA reads as TGTGCCAGCAGTTCCAGGGCCCCCTACGAGCAGTACTTC. Translation: CASSSRAPYEQYF. V usage is TRBV6-5 and J usage is TRBJ2-7, with D possibly being TRBD1 (5 bases). V gave up 4 bases and J gave up 2 bases, with 9 bases separating them. The germline V gene encodes CDR1 MNHEY and CDR2 SVGAGI. The CDR3 has 13 residues.

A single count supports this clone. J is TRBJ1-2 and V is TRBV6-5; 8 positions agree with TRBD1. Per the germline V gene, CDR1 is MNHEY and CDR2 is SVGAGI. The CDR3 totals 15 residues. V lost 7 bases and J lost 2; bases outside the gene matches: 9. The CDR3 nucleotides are TGTGCCAGCAATCCCACAGGGGGGCCCAACTATGGCTACACCTTC. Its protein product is CASNPTGGPNYGYTF.

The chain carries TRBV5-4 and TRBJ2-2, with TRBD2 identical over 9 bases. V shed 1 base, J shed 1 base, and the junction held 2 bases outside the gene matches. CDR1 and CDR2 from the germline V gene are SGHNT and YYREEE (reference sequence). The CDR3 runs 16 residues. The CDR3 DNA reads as TGTGCCAGCAGCTTGACGCGGGGGGGGAACACCGGGGAGCTGTTTTTT. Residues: CASSLTRGGNTGELFF.

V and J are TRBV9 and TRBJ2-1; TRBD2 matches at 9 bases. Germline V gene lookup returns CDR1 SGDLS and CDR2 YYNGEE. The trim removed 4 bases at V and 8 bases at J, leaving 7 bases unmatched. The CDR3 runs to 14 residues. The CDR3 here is CASSLRGGADEQFF. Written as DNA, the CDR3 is TGTGCCAGCAGCTTGCGCGGGGGGGCTGATGAGCAGTTCTTC. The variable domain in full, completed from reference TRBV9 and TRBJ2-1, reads DSGVTQTPKHLITATGQRVTLRCSPRSGDLSVYWYQQSLDQGLQFLIQYYNGEERAKGNILERFSAQQFPDLHSELNLSSLELGDSALYFCASSLRGGADEQFFGPGTRLTVL.

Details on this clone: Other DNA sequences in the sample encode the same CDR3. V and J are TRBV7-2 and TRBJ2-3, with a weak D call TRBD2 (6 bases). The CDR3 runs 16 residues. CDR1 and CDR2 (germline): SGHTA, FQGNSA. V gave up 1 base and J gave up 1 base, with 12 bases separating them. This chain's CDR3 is CASSLGPWGGTDTQYF. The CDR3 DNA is TGTGCCAGCAGCTTAGGGCCGTGGGGGGGCACAGATACGCAGTATTTT.

The CDR3 spells CAWSGGTSGGDTQYF. CDR3 DNA: TGTGCCTGGAGCGGGGGGACTAGCGGTGGAGATACGCAGTATTTT. The rearrangement uses TRBV30 and TRBJ2-3; 11 bases map to TRBD2. Germline assignment: CDR1 GTSNPN and CDR2 SVGIG (reference sequence). V lost 3 bases, J lost 5 bases, and 7 bases stayed unmatched. The CDR3 runs to 15 residues.

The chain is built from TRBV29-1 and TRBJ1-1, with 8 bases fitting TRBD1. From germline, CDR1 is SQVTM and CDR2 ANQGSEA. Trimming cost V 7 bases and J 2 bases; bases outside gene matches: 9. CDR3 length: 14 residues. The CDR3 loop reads CSARDRFSNTEAFF. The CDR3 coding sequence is TGCAGCGCTCGGGACAGGTTTTCAAACACTGAAGCTTTCTTT.

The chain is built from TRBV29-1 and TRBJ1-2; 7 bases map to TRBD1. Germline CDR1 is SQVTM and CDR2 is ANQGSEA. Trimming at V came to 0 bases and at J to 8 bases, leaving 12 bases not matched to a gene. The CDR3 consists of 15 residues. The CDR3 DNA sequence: TGCAGCGTTGAAGAAATCGGGCAGGGGGGATTGGGCTACACCTTC. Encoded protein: CSVEEIGQGGLGYTF.

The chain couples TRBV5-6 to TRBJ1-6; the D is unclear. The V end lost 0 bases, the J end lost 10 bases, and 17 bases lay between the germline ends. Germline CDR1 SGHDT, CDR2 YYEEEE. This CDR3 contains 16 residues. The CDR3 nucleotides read TGTGCCAGCAGCTTGGAGGCGGGCAGAAGGATCTCACCCCTCCACTTT. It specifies CASSLEAGRRISPLHF.

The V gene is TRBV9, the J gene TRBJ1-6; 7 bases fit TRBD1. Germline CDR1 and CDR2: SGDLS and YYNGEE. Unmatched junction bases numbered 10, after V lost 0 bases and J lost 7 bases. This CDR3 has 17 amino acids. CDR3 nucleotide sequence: TGTGCCAGCAGCGTAGCAATCTCAACAGGGGCCAATTCACCCCTCCACTTT. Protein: CASSVAISTGANSPLHF.

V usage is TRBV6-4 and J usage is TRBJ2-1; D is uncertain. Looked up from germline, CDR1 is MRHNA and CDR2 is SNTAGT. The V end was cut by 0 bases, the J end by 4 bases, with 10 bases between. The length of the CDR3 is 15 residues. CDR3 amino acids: CASSDSGQAYNEQFF. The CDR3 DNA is TGTGCCAGCAGTGACTCGGGTCAGGCTTACAATGAGCAGTTCTTC.

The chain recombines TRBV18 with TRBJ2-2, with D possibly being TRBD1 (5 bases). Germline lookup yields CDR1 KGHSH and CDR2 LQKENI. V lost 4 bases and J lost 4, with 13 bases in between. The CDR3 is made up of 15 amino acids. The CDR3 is CASSLPRQITGELFF. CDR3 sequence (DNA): TGTGCCAGCTCACTACCCCGACAGATCACCGGGGAGCTGTTTTTT.

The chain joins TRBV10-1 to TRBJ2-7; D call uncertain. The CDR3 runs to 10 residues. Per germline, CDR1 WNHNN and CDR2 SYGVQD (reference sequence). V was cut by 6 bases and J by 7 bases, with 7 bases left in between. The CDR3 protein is CASRRREQYF. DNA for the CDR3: TGCGCCAGCAGACGGCGGGAGCAGTACTTC.